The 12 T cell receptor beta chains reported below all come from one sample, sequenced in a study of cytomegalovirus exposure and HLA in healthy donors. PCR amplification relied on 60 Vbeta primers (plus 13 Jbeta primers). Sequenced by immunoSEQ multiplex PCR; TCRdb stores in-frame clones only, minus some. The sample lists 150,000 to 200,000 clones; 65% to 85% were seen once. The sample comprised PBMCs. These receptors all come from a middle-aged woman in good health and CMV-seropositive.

CDR3 loop: CASSWDRGQGEQYF. In nucleotides, the CDR3 is TGTGCCAGCAGCTGGGACAGGGGGCAAGGGGAGCAGTACTTC. This sequence joins TRBV11-2 and TRBJ2-7; the match to TRBD1 covers 12 bases. The V gene's germline CDR1 is SGHAT and CDR2 FQNNGV. The V segment lost 4 bases and the J segment 7 bases; nucleotides outside the gene matches: 5. The CDR3 runs to 14 residues.

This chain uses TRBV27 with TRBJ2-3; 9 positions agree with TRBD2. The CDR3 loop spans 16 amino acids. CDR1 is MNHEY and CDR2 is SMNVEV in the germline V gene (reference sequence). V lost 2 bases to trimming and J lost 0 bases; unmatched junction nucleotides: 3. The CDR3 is CASSLIAGGSTDTQYF. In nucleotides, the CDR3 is TGTGCCAGCAGTTTAATCGCGGGAGGGAGCACAGATACGCAGTATTTT.

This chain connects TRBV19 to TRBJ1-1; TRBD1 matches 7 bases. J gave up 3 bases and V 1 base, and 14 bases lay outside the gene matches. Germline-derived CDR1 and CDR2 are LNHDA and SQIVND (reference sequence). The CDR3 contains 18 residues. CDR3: CASSIASTPTGADTEAFF. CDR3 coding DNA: TGTGCCAGTAGTATAGCCTCAACCCCCACAGGGGCGGACACTGAAGCTTTCTTT.

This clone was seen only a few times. CDR3 bases: TGTGCCAGCAGTGAAGCTGGGCGGGGGATGGGGCCCCAGCATTTT. It codes for CASSEAGRGMGPQHF. This chain joins TRBV6-1 and TRBJ1-5; TRBD1 might be the D (5 bases). Germline assignment: CDR1 MNHNS and CDR2 SASEGT. The CDR3 sequence is 15 residues long. V was clipped by 0 bases and J by 9 bases, with 15 bases between them.

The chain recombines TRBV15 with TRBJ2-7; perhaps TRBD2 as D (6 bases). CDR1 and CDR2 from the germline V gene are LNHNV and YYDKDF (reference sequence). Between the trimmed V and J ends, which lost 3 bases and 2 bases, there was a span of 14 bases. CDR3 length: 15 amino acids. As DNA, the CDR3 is TGTGCCACCAGCAGGGGAGGACTTAGCGCCTACGAGCAGTACTTC. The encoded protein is CATSRGGLSAYEQYF.

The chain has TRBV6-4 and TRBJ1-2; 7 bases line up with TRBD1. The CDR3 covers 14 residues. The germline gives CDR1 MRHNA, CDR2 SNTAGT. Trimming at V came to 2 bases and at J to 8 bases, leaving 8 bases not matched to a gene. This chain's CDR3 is CASSDVRGLGGYTF. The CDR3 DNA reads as TGTGCCAGCAGTGACGTAAGGGGGCTAGGGGGCTACACCTTC.

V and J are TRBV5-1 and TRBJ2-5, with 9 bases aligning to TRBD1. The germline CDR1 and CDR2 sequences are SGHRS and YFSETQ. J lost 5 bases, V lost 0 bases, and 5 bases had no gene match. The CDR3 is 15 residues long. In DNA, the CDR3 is TGCGCCAGCAGCTTGGGGGACAGGGTAGGCGAGACCCAGTACTTC. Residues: CASSLGDRVGETQYF.

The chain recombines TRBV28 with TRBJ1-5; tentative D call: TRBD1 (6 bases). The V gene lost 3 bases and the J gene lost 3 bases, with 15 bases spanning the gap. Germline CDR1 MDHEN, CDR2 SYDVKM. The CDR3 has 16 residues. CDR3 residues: CASSFLPDRPNQPQHF. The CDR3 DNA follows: TGTGCCAGCAGTTTCTTACCGGACAGACCCAATCAGCCCCAGCATTTT.

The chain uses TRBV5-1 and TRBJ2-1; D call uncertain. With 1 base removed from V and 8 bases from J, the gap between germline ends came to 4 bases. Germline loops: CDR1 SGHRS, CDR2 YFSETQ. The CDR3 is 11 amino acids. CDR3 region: CASSLIDEQFF. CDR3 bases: TGCGCCAGCAGCTTGATCGATGAGCAGTTCTTC.

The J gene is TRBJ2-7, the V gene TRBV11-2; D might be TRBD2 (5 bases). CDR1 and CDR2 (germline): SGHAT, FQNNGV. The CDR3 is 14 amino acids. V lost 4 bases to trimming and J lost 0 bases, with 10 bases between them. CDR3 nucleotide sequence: TGTGCCAGCAGCTCCACGGCGGGCTCCTACGAGCAGTACTTC. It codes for CASSSTAGSYEQYF.

CDR3 sequence reads: CASSFPGSNEKLFF. The CDR3 coding sequence is TGTGCCAGCAGTTTCCCGGGATCTAATGAAAAACTGTTTTTT. The rearrangement links TRBV28 to TRBJ1-4; D ambiguous. CDR1 and CDR2 from the germline V gene are MDHEN and SYDVKM. V shed 3 bases and J shed 3 bases, with 8 bases lying between them. The CDR3 spans 14 residues.

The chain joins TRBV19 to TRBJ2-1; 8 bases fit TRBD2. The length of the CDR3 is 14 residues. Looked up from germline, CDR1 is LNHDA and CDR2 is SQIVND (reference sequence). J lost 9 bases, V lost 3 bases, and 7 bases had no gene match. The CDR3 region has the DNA TGTGCCAGTAGTATTGGAAGCGGGAGTCTTGAGCAGTTCTTC. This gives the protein CASSIGSGSLEQFF.